This is a list of T cell receptor beta chains from one sample in a study of cytomegalovirus exposure and HLA in healthy donors. Assay: immunoSEQ multiplex PCR; the TCRdb copy retains only in-frame clones and omits some. The table includes 120,000 to 150,000 clones, roughly 79% detected once. Sequencing used PBMCs. These receptors all stem from a man between 18 and 35 years old in good health and CMV-seronegative. CDR3s leave out the opening cysteine and the closing phenylalanine or tryptophan. Each record gives: V gene, J gene, CDR3 protein.

TRBV29-1	TRBJ2-1	STLLTGMSNEQF
TRBV18	TRBJ2-3	ASSPFGGGSTDTQY
TRBV6-5	TRBJ1-2	ASRLTGANYGYT
TRBV15	TRBJ1-4	ATSRGWGQSNEKLF
TRBV18	TRBJ1-6	ASSAGRDGSPLH
TRBV6-5	TRBJ1-1	ASSLRSLNTEAF
TRBV19	TRBJ2-3	ASRYSFGTDTQY
TRBV25-1	TRBJ1-6	ASSGQGWYSPLH
TRBV11-2	TRBJ1-4	ASSLGWGEEKLF
TRBV20-1	TRBJ2-7	SARSGGEQY
TRBV7-2	TRBJ2-7	ASSLPGLSSYEQY
TRBV7-9	TRBJ2-3	ASSLRSSSSTDTQY
TRBV5-1	TRBJ1-3	ASSPTGISGNTIY
TRBV7-2	TRBJ1-5	ASSLRTAYSNQPQH
TRBV14	TRBJ2-1	ASSQDRGHGYNEQF
TRBV5-1	TRBJ2-5	ASSAGTGQETQY
TRBV4-3	TRBJ2-7	ASSRLGQGPYEQY
TRBV11-2	TRBJ2-3	ASSLSYRRGSTDTQY
TRBV30	TRBJ1-1	AWTKRGGMNTEAF
TRBV13	TRBJ1-1	ASSLGPQGSWAF
TRBV15	TRBJ2-7	ATSGTGTGGEQY
TRBV11-2	TRBJ1-1	ASSRLGANTEAF
TRBV7-2	TRBJ1-6	ASSLVVRGVREPLH
TRBV5-1	TRBJ1-2	ASSLQPSANYGYT